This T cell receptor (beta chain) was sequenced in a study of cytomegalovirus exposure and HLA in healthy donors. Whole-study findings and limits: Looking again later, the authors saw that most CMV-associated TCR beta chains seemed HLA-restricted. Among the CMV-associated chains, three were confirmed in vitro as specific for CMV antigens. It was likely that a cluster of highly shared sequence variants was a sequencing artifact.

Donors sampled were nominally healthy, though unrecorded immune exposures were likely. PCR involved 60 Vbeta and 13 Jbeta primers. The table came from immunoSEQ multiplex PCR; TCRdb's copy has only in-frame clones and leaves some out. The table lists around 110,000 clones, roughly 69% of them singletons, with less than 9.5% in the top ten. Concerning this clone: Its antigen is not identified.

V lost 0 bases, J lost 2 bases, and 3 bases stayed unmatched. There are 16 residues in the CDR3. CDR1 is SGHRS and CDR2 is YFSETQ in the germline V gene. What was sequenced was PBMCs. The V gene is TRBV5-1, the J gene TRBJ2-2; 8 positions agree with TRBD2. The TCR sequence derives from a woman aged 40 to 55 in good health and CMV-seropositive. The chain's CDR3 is CASSLEGLENTGELFF. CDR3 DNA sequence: TGCGCCAGCAGCTTGGAGGGACTAGAAAACACCGGGGAGCTGTTTTTT.